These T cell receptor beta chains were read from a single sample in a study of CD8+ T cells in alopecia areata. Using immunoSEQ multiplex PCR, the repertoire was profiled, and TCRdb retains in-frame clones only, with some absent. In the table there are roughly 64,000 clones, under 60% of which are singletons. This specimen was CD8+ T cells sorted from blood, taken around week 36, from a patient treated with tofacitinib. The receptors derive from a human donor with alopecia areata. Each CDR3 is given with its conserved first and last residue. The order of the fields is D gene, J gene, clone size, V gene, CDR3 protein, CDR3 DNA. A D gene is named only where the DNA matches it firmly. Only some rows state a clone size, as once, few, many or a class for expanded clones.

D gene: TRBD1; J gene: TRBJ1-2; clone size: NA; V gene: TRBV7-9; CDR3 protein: CASSLVPGGDYGYTF; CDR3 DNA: TGTGCCAGCAGCTTAGTTCCAGGGGGCGACTATGGCTACACCTTC
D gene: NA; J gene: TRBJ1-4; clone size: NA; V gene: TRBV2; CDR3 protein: CASSESSRSNEKLFF; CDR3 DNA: TGTGCCAGCAGTGAATCCAGCAGGTCTAATGAAAAACTGTTTTTT
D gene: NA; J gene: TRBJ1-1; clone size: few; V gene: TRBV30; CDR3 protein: CAARGGRGTEAFF; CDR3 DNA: TGTGCTGCTAGGGGGGGGCGAGGAACTGAAGCTTTCTTT
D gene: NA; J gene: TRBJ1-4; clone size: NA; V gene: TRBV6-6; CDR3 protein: CASRPLGQEKLFF; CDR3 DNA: TGTGCCAGCAGACCCCTTGGGCAGGAAAAACTGTTTTTT
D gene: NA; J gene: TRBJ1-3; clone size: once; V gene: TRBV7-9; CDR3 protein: CASSLVEALVSGNTIYF; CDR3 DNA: TGTGCCAGCAGCTTAGTTGAGGCTCTCGTCTCTGGAAACACCATATATTTT
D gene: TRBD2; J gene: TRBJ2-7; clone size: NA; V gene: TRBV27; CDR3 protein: CASTGLGDEQYF; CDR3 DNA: TGTGCCAGCACGGGACTAGGGGACGAGCAGTACTTC
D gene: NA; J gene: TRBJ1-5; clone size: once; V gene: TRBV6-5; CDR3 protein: CATQRGTGRNQPQHF; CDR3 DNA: TGTGCCACCCAAAGGGGCACGGGTCGCAATCAGCCCCAGCATTTT
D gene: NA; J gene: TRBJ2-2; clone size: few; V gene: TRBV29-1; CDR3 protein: CSVDVGELFF; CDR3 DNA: TGCAGCGTCGACGTCGGGGAGCTGTTTTTT
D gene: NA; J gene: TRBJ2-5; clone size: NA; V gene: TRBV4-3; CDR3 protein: CASSPDGGGGETQYF; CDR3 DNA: TGCGCCAGCAGCCCCGACGGTGGGGGCGGAGAGACCCAGTACTTC
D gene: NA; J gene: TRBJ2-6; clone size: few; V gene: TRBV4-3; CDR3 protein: CASSQVNHRAGANVLTF; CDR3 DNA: TGCGCCAGCAGCCAAGTGAACCACAGGGCTGGGGCCAACGTCCTGACTTTC
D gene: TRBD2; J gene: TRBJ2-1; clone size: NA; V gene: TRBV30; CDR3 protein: CAWGRGLAGEEQFF; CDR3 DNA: TGTGCCTGGGGGAGGGGACTAGCGGGAGAGGAGCAGTTCTTC
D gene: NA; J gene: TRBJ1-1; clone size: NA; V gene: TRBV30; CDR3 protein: CAWTIPNTEAFF; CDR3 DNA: TGTGCCTGGACCATTCCGAACACTGAAGCTTTCTTT
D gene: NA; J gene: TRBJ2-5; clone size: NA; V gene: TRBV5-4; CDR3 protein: CASSLAYEREEETQYF; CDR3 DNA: TGTGCCAGCAGCTTGGCTTACGAGCGAGAGGAGGAGACCCAGTACTTC
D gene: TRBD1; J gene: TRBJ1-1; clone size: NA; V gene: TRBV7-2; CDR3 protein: CASSSTGTVSEAFF; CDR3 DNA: TGTGCCAGCAGCTCTACCGGGACAGTGTCTGAAGCTTTCTTT
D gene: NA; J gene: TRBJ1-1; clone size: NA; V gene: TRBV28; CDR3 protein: CASSPYQGWGTEAFF; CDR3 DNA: TGTGCCAGCAGTCCGTACCAGGGTTGGGGCACTGAAGCTTTCTTT
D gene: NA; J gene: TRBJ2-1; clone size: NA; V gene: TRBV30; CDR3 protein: CAWSEGRPSYNEQFF; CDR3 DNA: TGTGCCTGGAGTGAAGGGAGGCCCTCATACAATGAGCAGTTCTTC
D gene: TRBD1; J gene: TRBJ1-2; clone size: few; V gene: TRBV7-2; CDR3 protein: CASSPIQGQLNYGYTF; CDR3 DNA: TGTGCCAGCAGTCCTATACAGGGGCAATTGAACTATGGCTACACCTTC
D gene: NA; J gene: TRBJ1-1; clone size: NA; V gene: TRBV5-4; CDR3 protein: CASSLQVPPEAFF; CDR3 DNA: TGTGCCAGCAGCTTGCAGGTCCCCCCCGAAGCTTTCTTT
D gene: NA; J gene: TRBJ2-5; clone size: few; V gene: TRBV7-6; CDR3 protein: CASSPFVTPAQETQYF; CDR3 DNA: TGTGCCAGCAGCCCCTTTGTGACTCCAGCGCAAGAGACCCAGTACTTC
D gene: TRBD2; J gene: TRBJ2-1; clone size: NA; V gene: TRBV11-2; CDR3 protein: CASSLASGRANEQFF; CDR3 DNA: TGTGCCAGCAGCTTAGCGAGCGGGAGGGCCAATGAGCAGTTCTTC
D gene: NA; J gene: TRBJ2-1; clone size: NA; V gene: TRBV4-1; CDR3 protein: CASSNMQGGEQFF; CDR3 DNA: TGCGCCAGCAGTAATATGCAGGGGGGCGAGCAGTTCTTC
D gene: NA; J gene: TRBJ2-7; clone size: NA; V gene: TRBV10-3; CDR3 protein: CAISESGTEQYF; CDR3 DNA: TGTGCCATCAGTGAGTCAGGGACCGAGCAGTACTTC
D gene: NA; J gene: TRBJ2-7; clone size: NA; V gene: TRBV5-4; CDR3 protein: CASSSNYYEQYF; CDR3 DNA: TGTGCCAGCAGCTCGAACTACTACGAGCAGTACTTC
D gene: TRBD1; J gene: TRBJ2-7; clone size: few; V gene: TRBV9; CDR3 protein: CASSPGTASYEQYF; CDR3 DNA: TGTGCCAGCAGCCCCGGGACAGCTTCCTACGAGCAGTACTTC
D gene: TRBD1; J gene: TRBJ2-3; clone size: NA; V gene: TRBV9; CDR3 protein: CASSVVTGADTQYF; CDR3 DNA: TGTGCCAGCAGCGTAGTGACAGGGGCAGATACGCAGTATTTT
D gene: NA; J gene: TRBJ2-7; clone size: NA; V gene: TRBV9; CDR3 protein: CASSVGYGNYEQYF; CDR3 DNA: TGTGCCAGCAGCGTAGGTTACGGAAACTACGAGCAGTACTTC
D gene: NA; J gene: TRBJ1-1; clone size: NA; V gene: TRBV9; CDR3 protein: CASSVGGEQNTEAFF; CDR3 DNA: TGTGCCAGCAGCGTAGGAGGGGAACAGAACACTGAAGCTTTCTTT
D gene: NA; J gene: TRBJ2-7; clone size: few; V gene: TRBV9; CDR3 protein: CASSGGGGSYEQYF; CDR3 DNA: TGTGCCAGCAGCGGAGGTGGGGGATCCTACGAGCAGTACTTC
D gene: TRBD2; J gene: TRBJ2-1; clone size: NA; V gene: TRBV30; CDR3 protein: CAWSGLAGNYNEQFF; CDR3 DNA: TGTGCCTGGAGCGGACTAGCGGGAAACTACAATGAGCAGTTCTTC
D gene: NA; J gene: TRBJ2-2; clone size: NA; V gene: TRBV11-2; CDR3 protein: CASSLKGLGNTGELFF; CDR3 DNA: TGTGCCAGCAGCTTAAAGGGTTTAGGGAACACCGGGGAGCTGTTTTTT
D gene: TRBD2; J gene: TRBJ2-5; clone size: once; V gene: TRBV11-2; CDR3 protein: CASSFGTSVNAKTQYF; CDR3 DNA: TGTGCCAGCAGCTTCGGGACTAGCGTCAACGCAAAGACCCAGTACTTC
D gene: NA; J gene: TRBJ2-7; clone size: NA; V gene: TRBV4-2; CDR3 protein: CASSQVRTESYEQYF; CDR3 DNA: TGTGCCAGCAGCCAAGTGCGGACAGAATCCTACGAGCAGTACTTC
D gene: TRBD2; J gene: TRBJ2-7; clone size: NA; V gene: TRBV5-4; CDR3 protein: CASSPGTSGLRPYEQYF; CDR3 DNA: TGTGCCAGCAGCCCCGGGACTAGCGGGCTCCGACCCTACGAGCAGTACTTC
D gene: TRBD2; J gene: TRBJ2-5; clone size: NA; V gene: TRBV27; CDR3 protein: CASRPGGRRDPRETQYF; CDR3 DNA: TGTGCCAGCAGGCCGGGGGGAAGGCGAGACCCTCGGGAGACCCAGTACTTC
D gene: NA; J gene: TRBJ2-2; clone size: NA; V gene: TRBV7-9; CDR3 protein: CASSPRRGTTGELFF; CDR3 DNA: TGTGCCAGCAGCCCCCGGCGGGGCACCACCGGGGAGCTGTTTTTT
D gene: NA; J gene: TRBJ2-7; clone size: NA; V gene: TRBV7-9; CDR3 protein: CASSSANSGSGVIYEQYF; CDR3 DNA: TGTGCCAGCAGCTCCGCCAACTCGGGTAGCGGAGTTATCTACGAGCAGTACTTC
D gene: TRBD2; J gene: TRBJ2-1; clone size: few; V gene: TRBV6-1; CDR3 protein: CASSEAGELADYNEQFF; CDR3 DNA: TGTGCCAGCAGTGAAGCGGGTGAACTAGCGGATTACAATGAGCAGTTCTTC
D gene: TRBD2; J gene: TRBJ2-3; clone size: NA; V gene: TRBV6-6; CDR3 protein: CASSYDDSSGRDTQYF; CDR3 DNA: TGTGCCAGCAGTTACGACGATTCTAGCGGGAGAGATACGCAGTATTTT
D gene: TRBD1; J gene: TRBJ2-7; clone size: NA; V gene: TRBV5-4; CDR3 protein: CASSPGQGAHEQYF; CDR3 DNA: TGTGCCAGCAGCCCTGGACAGGGGGCCCACGAGCAGTACTTC
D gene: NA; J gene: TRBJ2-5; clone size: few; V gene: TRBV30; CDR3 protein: CAWETLSSAYLQETQYF; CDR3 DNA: TGTGCCTGGGAGACTCTCAGTTCTGCTTACCTTCAAGAGACCCAGTACTTC
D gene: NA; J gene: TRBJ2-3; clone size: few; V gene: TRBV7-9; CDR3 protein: CASSPFRAGDTQYF; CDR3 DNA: TGTGCCAGCAGCCCCTTTAGGGCAGGGGATACGCAGTATTTT
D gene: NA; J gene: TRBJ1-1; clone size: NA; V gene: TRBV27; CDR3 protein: CASSLTLQGNTEAFF; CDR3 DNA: TGTGCCAGCAGTTTAACCCTACAGGGGAACACTGAAGCTTTCTTT
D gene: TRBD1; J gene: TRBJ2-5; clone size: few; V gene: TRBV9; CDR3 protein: CASSASPSTGLGETQYF; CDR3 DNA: TGTGCCAGCAGCGCCTCCCCTTCGACAGGGTTGGGAGAGACCCAGTACTTC
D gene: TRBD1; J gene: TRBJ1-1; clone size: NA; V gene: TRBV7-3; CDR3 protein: CASSFGTGGTEAFF; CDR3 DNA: TGTGCCAGCAGCTTCGGGACAGGGGGCACTGAAGCTTTCTTT
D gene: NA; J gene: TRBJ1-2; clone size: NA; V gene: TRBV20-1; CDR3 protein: CSAPGAYGYTF; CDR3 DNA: TGCAGTGCTCCAGGGGCTTACGGCTACACCTTC
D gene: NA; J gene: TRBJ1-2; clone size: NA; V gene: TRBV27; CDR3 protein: CASRPTGVYGYTF; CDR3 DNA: TGTGCCAGCAGACCTACAGGAGTCTATGGCTACACCTTC
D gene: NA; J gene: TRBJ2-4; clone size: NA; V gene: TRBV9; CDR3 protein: CASSSDSIQYF; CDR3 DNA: TGTGCCAGCAGCTCGGACAGTATTCAGTACTTC
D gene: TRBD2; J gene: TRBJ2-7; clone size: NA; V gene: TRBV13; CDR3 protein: CASSPRTSLDEQYF; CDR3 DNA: TGTGCCAGCAGCCCGCGGACTAGCTTGGACGAGCAGTACTTC
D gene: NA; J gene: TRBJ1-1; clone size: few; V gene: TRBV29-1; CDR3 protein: CSTADGRAEAFF; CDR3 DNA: TGCAGCACAGCGGACGGTCGCGCTGAAGCTTTCTTT
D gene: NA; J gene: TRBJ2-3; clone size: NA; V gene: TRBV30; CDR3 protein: CAWSDRTQYF; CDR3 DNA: TGTGCCTGGAGTGACAGGACGCAGTATTTT
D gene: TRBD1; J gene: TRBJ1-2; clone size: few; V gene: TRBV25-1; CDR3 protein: CASSPWGTGVGYTF; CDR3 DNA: TGTGCCAGCAGTCCATGGGGGACAGGGGTTGGCTACACCTTC
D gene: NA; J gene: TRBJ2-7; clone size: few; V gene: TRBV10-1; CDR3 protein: CASRRMGHEQYF; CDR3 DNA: TGCGCCAGCAGGAGGATGGGTCATGAGCAGTACTTC
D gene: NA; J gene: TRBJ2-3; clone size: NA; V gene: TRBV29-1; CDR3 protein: CSVDETRDTQYF; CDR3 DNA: TGCAGCGTTGACGAGACTAGAGATACGCAGTATTTT
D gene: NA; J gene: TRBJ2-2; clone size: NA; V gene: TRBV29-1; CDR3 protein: CSVSQINTGELFF; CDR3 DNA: TGCAGCGTTTCACAAATAAACACCGGGGAGCTGTTTTTT
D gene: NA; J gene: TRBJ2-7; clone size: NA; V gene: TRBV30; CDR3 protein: CAWSAVGTGADERYF; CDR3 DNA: NA
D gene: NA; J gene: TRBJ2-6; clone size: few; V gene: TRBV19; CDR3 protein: CASSIRGAGANVLTF; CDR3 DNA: TGTGCCAGTAGTATCCGGGGAGCTGGGGCCAACGTCCTGACTTTC
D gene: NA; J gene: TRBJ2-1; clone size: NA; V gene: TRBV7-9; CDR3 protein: CASSLERMFVESSYNEQFF; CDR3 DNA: TGTGCCAGCAGCTTAGAGCGCATGTTTGTCGAGAGCTCCTACAATGAGCAGTTCTTC
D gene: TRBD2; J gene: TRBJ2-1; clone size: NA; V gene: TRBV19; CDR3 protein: CASSPGLADYNEQFF; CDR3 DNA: TGTGCCAGTAGTCCCGGACTAGCGGATTACAATGAGCAGTTCTTC
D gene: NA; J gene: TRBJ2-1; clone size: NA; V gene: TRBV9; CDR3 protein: CASSAWQGRHNEQFF; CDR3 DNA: TGTGCCAGCAGCGCGTGGCAGGGAAGGCACAATGAGCAGTTCTTC